Presented here are 2 T cell receptor beta chains from one specimen sequenced in a study of shared clonotypes between healthy human individuals. Generated by immunoSEQ multiplex PCR, the TCRdb table keeps only in-frame clones and is missing some. The sample has about 560,000 clones, around 77% seen once. The sample taken for sequencing was PBMCs. The receptors here all came from a woman in her forties in good health. Some clones in this sample may be carry-over from other donors' samples.

The V and J genes are TRBV18 and TRBJ2-5, with D unclear. V was shortened by 2 bases and J by 5 bases, with 9 bases between the two germline ends. Germline V CDR1 and CDR2: KGHSH, LQKENI. The CDR3 runs to 13 residues. In DNA, the CDR3 is TGTGCCAGCTCACCATACAAATCGGAGACCCAGTACTTC. Encoded protein: CASSPYKSETQYF.

With respect to this clone: Other DNA sequences within the sample encode an identical CDR3. Here the CDR3 DNA reads TGCGCCAGCAGCCCGGACAGTTTTGGCAATCAGCCCCAGCATTTT. As protein: CASSPDSFGNQPQHF. The J gene is TRBJ1-5, the V gene TRBV5-1; tentatively, D is TRBD1 (6 bases). CDR1 is SGHRS, CDR2 YFSETQ, per germline. The CDR3 is 15 amino acids. Trimming took off 4 bases at V and 2 bases at J, with 13 bases between the two ends.